Listed below are T cell receptor beta chains from one sample, sequenced in a study of shared clonotypes between healthy human individuals. Sequenced by immunoSEQ multiplex PCR; TCRdb stores in-frame clones only, minus some. In the table there are 850,000 to 1,200,000 clones, approximately 68% of which are singletons. Sequencing was performed on memory CD4+ T cells sorted from blood. The receptor source for this set is a man aged 18-30 years in good health. The CDR3 runs from the conserved cysteine through the conserved F or W. Fields, in order: CDR3 DNA, CDR3 protein, D gene, J gene, V gene, clone size. D genes are given only for firm matches. A clone size is listed for some rows: how often the clone was seen (once, few, many), or a class if it is expanded.

TGTGCCAGTAGTAGTTCGGGGAGGCAGCCCCAGCATTTT,CASSSSGRQPQHF,NA,TRBJ1-5,TRBV19,NA
TGTGCCAGCAGCCTAGCGGGGGCGAGGGTGGATACGCAGTATTTT,CASSLAGARVDTQYF,TRBD2,TRBJ2-3,TRBV6-4,once
TGTGCCTGGAGTGAAGTCAACAGGCGAATCTTT,CAWSEVNRRIF,NA,TRBJ1-1,TRBV30,NA
TGTGCCAGCAGCCTGGGGGTAGCGGGAAGGGAGACCCAGTACTTC,CASSLGVAGRETQYF,TRBD2,TRBJ2-5,TRBV6-6,once
TGCGCCAGCAGCCATCTCCTTACCGGGACATCTAATTCACCCCTCCACTTT,CASSHLLTGTSNSPLHF,NA,TRBJ1-6,TRBV4-1,NA
TGTGCCAGCAGCAAATTACGGGGGGGGACTCCCTACAATGAGCAGTTCTTC,CASSKLRGGTPYNEQFF,NA,TRBJ2-1,TRBV21-1,NA
TGCGCCAGCAGTGAGCCTCGCGGGATCCTCTTCTACAATGAGCAGTTCTTC,CASSEPRGILFYNEQFF,NA,TRBJ2-1,TRBV10-2,NA
TGTGCCAGCAGTTACTCAGGGATCGACATTCAGTACTTC,CASSYSGIDIQYF,NA,TRBJ2-4,TRBV6-6,NA
TGTGCCAGCAGCTTAGATCAGATACGACAGTATTCACCCCTCCACTTT,CASSLDQIRQYSPLHF,NA,TRBJ1-6,TRBV11-2,few
TGCGCCAGTGCCCCCTGGAACGGGACTGAAGCTTTCTTT,CASAPWNGTEAFF,NA,TRBJ1-1,TRBV10-2,NA
TGTGCCAGCAGCTTGGCTGTTAGAGGGTCTGGAAACACCATATATTTT,CASSLAVRGSGNTIYF,NA,TRBJ1-3,TRBV5-6,few
TGTGCCAGCAGCTTAGATGGGGGGGAAACAGAGACCCAGTACTTC,CASSLDGGETETQYF,TRBD2,TRBJ2-5,TRBV11-3,NA
TGTGCCAGCAGCCCGCTCGGGAGTGTCTATAATTCACCCCTCCACTTT,CASSPLGSVYNSPLHF,NA,TRBJ1-6,TRBV14,few
TGTGCCAGCAGCTTAGATATCGGAAGAAGGGGTGAGCAGTTCTTC,CASSLDIGRRGEQFF,NA,TRBJ2-1,TRBV7-9,NA
TGTGCCAGCACTGTCGGGGACAGGGCATCCTCCGAAGCTTTCTTT,CASTVGDRASSEAFF,TRBD1,TRBJ1-1,TRBV2,NA
TGCGCCAGCAGCTTGGGAGGAACGTCCGGGGAGCTGTTTTTT,CASSLGGTSGELFF,NA,TRBJ2-2,TRBV5-1,many
TGTGCCTGGAGTCGCGGGTGGCAAGAGACCCAGTACTTC,CAWSRGWQETQYF,NA,TRBJ2-5,TRBV30,NA
TGTGCCAGCAGTTCCCGAAGAGAAGAGCAGTACTTC,CASSSRREEQYF,NA,TRBJ2-7,TRBV28,once
TGTGCCAGCAGGACAGGTACTAAGTTGAACACTGAAGCTTTCTTT,CASRTGTKLNTEAFF,NA,TRBJ1-1,TRBV2,NA
TGTGCCAGCAGTTTGGGACAGGGGGACAATCAGCCCCAGCATTTT,CASSLGQGDNQPQHF,TRBD1,TRBJ1-5,TRBV6-6,NA
TGTGCCAGCAGTCCCGGGACAGGGGGTTCACCCCTCCACTTT,CASSPGTGGSPLHF,TRBD1,TRBJ1-6,TRBV6-6,few
TGTGCCAGCAGCTTGAGGGACAGGGGGAAAGCTGGAAACACCATATATTTT,CASSLRDRGKAGNTIYF,TRBD1,TRBJ1-3,TRBV5-4,NA
TGTGCCATCAGTGAGTTGGGGGGGCCCTACAATGAGCAGTTCTTC,CAISELGGPYNEQFF,NA,TRBJ2-1,TRBV10-3,NA
TGTGCCAGCAGTCTCGGGACAAACTACGAGCAGTACTTC,CASSLGTNYEQYF,NA,TRBJ2-7,TRBV6-6,NA
TGTGCCAGCAGTGTGACAGGGCGGTCTGGAAACACCATATATTTT,CASSVTGRSGNTIYF,TRBD1,TRBJ1-3,TRBV2,NA
TGTGCCAGCAGCTCGGTTGGCACCTATGGCTACACCTTC,CASSSVGTYGYTF,NA,TRBJ1-2,TRBV11-2,NA
TGTGCCAGCAGCTCGGGACATAACACAGATACGCAGTATTTT,CASSSGHNTDTQYF,NA,TRBJ2-3,TRBV9,few
TGTGCCAGCCTCCCAAGCTCTGGGGCCAACGTCCTGACTTTC,CASLPSSGANVLTF,NA,TRBJ2-6,TRBV6-6,few
TGTGCCAGCAGTTTACGGGGAGGCAATTCACCCCTCCACTTT,CASSLRGGNSPLHF,NA,TRBJ1-6,TRBV28,NA
TGTGCCATCAGTGATCGCAGGACTAGCGGTAGCACAGATACGCAGTATTTT,CAISDRRTSGSTDTQYF,TRBD2,TRBJ2-3,TRBV10-3,NA
TGTGCCAGCAGGGACCCCCAGGGGGGACCTTACGAGCAGTACTTC,CASRDPQGGPYEQYF,NA,TRBJ2-7,TRBV2,NA
TGTGCCAGCAGATCATCAGGAGGTCAGTTAATGAACACTGAAGCTTTCTTT,CASRSSGGQLMNTEAFF,NA,TRBJ1-1,TRBV5-8,NA
TGCGCCAGCAGCTTGGTGGGGACTAGCGACAATGAGCAGTTCTTC,CASSLVGTSDNEQFF,TRBD2,TRBJ2-1,TRBV5-1,NA
TGTGCCTGGAGCTGGGACACAAATTACAATGAGCAGTTCTTC,CAWSWDTNYNEQFF,NA,TRBJ2-1,TRBV30,NA
TGTGCCAGCAGCTTTTCCCCCGCCGGAAACATTCAGTACTTC,CASSFSPAGNIQYF,NA,TRBJ2-4,TRBV7-2,NA
TGCGCCAGCAGTGTCCGGGAGGGCCCTCAAGAGACCCAGTACTTC,CASSVREGPQETQYF,TRBD2,TRBJ2-5,TRBV10-2,NA
TGTGCCAGTAGGCCGACGGAGAGCTCTGGAAACACCATATATTTT,CASRPTESSGNTIYF,NA,TRBJ1-3,TRBV19,NA
TGTGCCAGCTCACCACCGCCAGGGACTGGAAACACCATATATTTT,CASSPPPGTGNTIYF,NA,TRBJ1-3,TRBV18,NA
TGTGCCAGCGCGGGACTAGCGGAGAACAATGAGCAGTTCTTC,CASAGLAENNEQFF,TRBD2,TRBJ2-1,TRBV5-6,NA
TGCGCCAGCAGCCCAATTGGACAGGGGTATGGCTACACCTTC,CASSPIGQGYGYTF,TRBD1,TRBJ1-2,TRBV5-1,NA
TGCGCCAGCAGACAGGGGGCCGACACCGGGGAGCTGTTTTTT,CASRQGADTGELFF,TRBD1,TRBJ2-2,TRBV5-1,NA
TGTGCCAGTAGTTCAACAGGGACGTCTAGAAAACTGTTTTTT,CASSSTGTSRKLFF,NA,TRBJ1-4,TRBV19,NA
TGTGCCAGCCTCGAACAGGGCATGAACACTGAAGCTTTCTTT,CASLEQGMNTEAFF,NA,TRBJ1-1,TRBV13,once
TGTGCCAGCAGCTTGCTCGGCGGGGGGAACACTGAAGCTTTCTTT,CASSLLGGGNTEAFF,NA,TRBJ1-1,TRBV11-2,NA
TGTGCCAGCAGCCCGGGACAGAGCACCGGGGAGCTGTTTTTT,CASSPGQSTGELFF,TRBD1,TRBJ2-2,TRBV7-3,NA
TGTGCCAGCACCTTCGACAGGGGGCCTACTGAAGCTTTCTTT,CASTFDRGPTEAFF,TRBD1,TRBJ1-1,TRBV2,NA